The present T cell receptor (beta chain) was sequenced within a study of beta chain features in type 1 diabetes. Study-wide results and limits: In every one of the four CD4+ subsets, TCRB CDR3s were moderately but significantly shorter in Type 1 diabetes patients. A greater similarity of naive, central memory and Treg TCRB repertoires was seen among patients than among healthy donors.

Per donor, one heparinised blood draw averaged roughly 110 mL. This clone was recorded at least ten times. As yet, its antigen is unknown. The CDR3 length is 16 residues. TCRB transcripts that were expressed got sequenced, as all of the isolated RNA had been reverse transcribed. Produced via immunoSEQ multiplex PCR; TCRdb's table is partial and in-frame only. Of about 150,000 clones detected, around 10% appear once; the ten largest clones hold roughly 2%. The receptor was isolated from a man in his late teens or twenties in good health. The sample consisted of central memory CD4+ T cells from blood. V is TRBV21-1 and J is TRBJ2-3. TRBV21-1 is designated a pseudogene. The CDR3 DNA is TGTGCCAGCAGCGGGGTCCCATCGATGAGCACAGATACGCAGTATTTT. This codes for CASSGVPSMSTDTQYF.